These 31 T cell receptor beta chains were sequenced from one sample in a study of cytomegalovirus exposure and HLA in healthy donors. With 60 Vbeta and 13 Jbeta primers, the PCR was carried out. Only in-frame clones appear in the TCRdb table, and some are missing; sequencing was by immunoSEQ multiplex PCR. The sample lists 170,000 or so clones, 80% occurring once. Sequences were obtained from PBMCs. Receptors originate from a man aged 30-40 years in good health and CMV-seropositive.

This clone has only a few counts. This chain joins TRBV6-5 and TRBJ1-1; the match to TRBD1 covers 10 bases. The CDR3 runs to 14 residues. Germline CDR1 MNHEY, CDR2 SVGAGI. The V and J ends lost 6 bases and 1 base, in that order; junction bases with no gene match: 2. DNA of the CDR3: TGTGCCAGCAGAAGGGACAGGGGGAACACTGAAGCTTTCTTT. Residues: CASRRDRGNTEAFF.

In DNA, the CDR3 is TGTGCCAGCAGTGAAAGCGGGGGGGAACCAAATGAGCAGTTCTTC. Its translation: CASSESGGEPNEQFF. The chain uses TRBV6-1 and TRBJ2-1; 10 positions agree with TRBD2. The length of the CDR3 is 15 residues. V dropped 2 bases and J dropped 7; count of bases not matched to a gene: 5. The germline V gene encodes CDR1 MNHNS and CDR2 SASEGT.

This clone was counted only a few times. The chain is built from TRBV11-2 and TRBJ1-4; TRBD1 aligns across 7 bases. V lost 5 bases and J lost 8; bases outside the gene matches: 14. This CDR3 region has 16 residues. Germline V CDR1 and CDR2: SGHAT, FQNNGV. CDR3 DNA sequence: TGTGCCAGCAGCCCGTCACTGGACAGGTTTAAAGAAAAACTGTTTTTT. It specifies CASSPSLDRFKEKLFF.

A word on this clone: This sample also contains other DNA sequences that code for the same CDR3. CDR3 bases: TGTGCCAGCAGCCCCCGGACAGGTTACGAGCAGTACTTC. This codes for CASSPRTGYEQYF. The V call is TRBV7-2, the J call TRBJ2-7; TRBD1 matches 7 bases. CDR1 SGHTA and CDR2 FQGNSA come from the germline V gene. Trimming took 5 bases from V and 4 from J; bases not matched to a gene: 5. The CDR3 is 13 residues long.

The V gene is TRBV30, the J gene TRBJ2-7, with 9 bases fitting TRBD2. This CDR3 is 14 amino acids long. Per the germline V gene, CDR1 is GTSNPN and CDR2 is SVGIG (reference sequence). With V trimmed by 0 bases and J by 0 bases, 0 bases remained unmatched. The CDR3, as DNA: TGTGCCTGGAGTGTACTAGCGGGCTCCTACGAGCAGTACTTC. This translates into CAWSVLAGSYEQYF.

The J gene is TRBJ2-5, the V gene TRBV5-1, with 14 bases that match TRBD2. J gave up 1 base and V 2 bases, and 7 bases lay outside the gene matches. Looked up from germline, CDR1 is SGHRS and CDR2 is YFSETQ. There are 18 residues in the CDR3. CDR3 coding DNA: TGCGCCAGCAGCTTCACGACTAGCGGGAGGGCCAGCCAAGAGACCCAGTACTTC. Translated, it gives CASSFTTSGRASQETQYF.

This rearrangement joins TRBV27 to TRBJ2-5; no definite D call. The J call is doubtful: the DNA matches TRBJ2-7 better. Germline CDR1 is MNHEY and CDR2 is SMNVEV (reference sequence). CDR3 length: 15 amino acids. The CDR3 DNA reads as TGTGCCAGCAGTTTCCAGAGACTCTCCCAGTACGAGCAGTACTTC. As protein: CASSFQRLSQYEQYF.

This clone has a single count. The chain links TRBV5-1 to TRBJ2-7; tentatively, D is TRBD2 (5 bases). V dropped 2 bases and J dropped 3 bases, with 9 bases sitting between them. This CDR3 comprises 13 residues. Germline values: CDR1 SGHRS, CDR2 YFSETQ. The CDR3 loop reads CASSFGVNYEQYF. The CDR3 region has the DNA TGCGCCAGCAGCTTCGGGGTTAACTACGAGCAGTACTTC.

DNA of the CDR3: TGTGCCAGCAGCCCGTCACAGGGGCGGGGGGGAGGCTACACCTTC. Encoded protein: CASSPSQGRGGGYTF. This sequence joins TRBV7-9 and TRBJ1-2, with 7 bases fitting TRBD1. The CDR3 covers 15 residues. Trimming cost V 5 bases and J 8 bases; bases outside gene matches: 14. Germline-derived CDR1 and CDR2 are SEHNR and FQNEAQ (reference sequence).

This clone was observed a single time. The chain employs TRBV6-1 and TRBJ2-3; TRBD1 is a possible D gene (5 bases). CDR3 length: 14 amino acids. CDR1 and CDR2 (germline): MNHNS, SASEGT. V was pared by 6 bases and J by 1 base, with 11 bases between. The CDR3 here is CASRTVSGTDTQYF. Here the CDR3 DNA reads TGTGCCAGCAGGACAGTATCGGGCACAGATACGCAGTATTTT.

The CDR3 loop reads CASSLGGMNTEAFF. In nucleotides, the CDR3 is TGTGCCAGCAGCCTCGGGGGGATGAACACTGAAGCTTTCTTT. The J gene is TRBJ1-1, the V gene TRBV7-9; possible D gene TRBD1, 5 bases. The CDR3 is 14 residues long. V shed 5 bases and J shed 0 bases, with 10 bases lying between them. From germline, CDR1 is SEHNR and CDR2 FQNEAQ (reference sequence).

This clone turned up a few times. CDR3 sequence (DNA): TGTGCCTCTACGCCGGCAGGGCGAACCACTGAAGCTTTCTTT. It encodes CASTPAGRTTEAFF. The chain is built from TRBV6-5 and TRBJ1-1, with D possibly being TRBD1 (5 bases). This CDR3 contains 14 residues. Trimming took off 11 bases at V and 4 bases at J, with 20 bases between the two ends. CDR1 MNHEY and CDR2 SVGAGI come from the germline V gene.

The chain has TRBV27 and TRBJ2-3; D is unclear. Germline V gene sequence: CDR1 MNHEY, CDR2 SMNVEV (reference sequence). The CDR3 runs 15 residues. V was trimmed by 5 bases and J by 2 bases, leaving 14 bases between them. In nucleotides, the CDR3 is TGTGCCAGCAGTACCCCCCCCCGGTACACAGATACGCAGTATTTT. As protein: CASSTPPRYTDTQYF.

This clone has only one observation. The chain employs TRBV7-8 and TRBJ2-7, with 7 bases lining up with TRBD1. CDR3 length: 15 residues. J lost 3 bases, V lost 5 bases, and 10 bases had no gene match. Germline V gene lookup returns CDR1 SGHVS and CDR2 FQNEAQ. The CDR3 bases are TGTGCCAGCAGCCCAGTCGGGACAGCCCTCTACGAGCAGTACTTC. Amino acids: CASSPVGTALYEQYF.

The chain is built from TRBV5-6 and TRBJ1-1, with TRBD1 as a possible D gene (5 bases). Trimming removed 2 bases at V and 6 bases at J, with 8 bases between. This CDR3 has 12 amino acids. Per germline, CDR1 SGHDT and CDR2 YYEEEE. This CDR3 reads CASSFGGAEAFF. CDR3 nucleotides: TGTGCCAGCAGCTTCGGGGGGGCTGAAGCTTTCTTT.

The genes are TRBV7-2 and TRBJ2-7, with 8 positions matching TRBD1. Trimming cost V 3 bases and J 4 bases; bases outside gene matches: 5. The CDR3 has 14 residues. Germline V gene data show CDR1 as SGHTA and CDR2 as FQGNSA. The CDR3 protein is CASSLDRVGYEQYF. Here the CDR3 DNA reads TGTGCCAGCAGCTTGGACAGGGTAGGGTACGAGCAGTACTTC.

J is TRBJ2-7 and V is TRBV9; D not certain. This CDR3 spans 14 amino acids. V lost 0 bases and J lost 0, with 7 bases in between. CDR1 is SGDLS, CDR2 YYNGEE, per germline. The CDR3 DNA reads TGTGCCAGCAGCGTAGGCGGAAGCTCCTACGAGCAGTACTTC. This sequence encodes CASSVGGSSYEQYF.

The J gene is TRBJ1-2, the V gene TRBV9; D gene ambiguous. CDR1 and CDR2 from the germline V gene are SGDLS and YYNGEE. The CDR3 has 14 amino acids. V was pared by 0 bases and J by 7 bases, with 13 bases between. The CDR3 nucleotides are TGTGCCAGCAGCGTAGGTATGTCTTCCCCTGGCTACACCTTC. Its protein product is CASSVGMSSPGYTF.

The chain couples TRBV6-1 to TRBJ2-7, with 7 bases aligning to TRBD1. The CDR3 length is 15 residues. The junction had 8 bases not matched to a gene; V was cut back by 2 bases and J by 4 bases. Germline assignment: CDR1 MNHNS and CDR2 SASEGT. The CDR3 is CASSERHRGPYEQYF. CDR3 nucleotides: TGTGCCAGCAGTGAACGTCACAGGGGTCCTTACGAGCAGTACTTC.

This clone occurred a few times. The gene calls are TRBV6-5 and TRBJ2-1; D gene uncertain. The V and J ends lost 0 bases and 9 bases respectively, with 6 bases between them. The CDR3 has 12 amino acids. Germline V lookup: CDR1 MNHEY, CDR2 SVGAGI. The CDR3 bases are TGTGCCAGCAGTTACTCGGGCGTTGAGCAGTTCTTC. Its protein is CASSYSGVEQFF.

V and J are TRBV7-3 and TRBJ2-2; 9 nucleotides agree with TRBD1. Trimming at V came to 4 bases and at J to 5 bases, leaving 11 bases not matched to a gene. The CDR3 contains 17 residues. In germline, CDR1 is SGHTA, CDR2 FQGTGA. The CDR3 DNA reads TGTGCCAGCAGCTCCTCAACAGGGGGCAGGAGGACCGGGGAGCTGTTTTTT. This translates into CASSSSTGGRRTGELFF.

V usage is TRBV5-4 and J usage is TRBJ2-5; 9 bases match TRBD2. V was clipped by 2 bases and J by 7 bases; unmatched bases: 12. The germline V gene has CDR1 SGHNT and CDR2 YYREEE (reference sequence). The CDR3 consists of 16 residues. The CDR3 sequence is CASSLEGLASGGTQYF. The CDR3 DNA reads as TGTGCCAGCAGCTTAGAAGGACTAGCGAGCGGGGGGACCCAGTACTTC. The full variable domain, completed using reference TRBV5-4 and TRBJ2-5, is ETGVTQSPTHLIKTRGQQVTLRCSSQSGHNTVSWYQQALGQGPQFIFQYYREEENGRGNFPPRFSGLQFPNYSSELNVNALELDDSALYLCASSLEGLASGGTQYFGPGTRLLVL.

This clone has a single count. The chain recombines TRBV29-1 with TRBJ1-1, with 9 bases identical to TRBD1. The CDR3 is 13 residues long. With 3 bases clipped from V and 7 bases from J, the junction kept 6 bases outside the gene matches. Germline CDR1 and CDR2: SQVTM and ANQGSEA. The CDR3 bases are TGCAGCGTTGAGACAGGGGGAGGAGATGAAGCTTTCTTT. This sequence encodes CSVETGGGDEAFF.

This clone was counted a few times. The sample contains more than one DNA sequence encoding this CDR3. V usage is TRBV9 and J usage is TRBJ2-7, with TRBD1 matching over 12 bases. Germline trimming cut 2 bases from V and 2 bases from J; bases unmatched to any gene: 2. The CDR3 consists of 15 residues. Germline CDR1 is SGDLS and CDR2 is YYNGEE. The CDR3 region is CASSVGTGGAYEQYF. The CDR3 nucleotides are TGTGCCAGCAGCGTGGGGACAGGGGGCGCCTACGAGCAGTACTTC.

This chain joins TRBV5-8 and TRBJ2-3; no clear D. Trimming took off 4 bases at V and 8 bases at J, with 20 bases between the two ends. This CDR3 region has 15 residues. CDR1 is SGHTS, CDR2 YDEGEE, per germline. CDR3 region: CASSPTEKPLSTQYF. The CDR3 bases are TGTGCCAGCAGCCCAACAGAGAAGCCACTTAGTACGCAGTATTTT. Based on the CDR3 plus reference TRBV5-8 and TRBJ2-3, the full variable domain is EAGVTQSPTHLIKTRGQQATLRCSPISGHTSVYWYQQALGLGLQFLLWYDEGEERNRGNFPPRFSGRQFPNYSSELNVNALELEDSALYLCASSPTEKPLSTQYFGPGTRLTVL.

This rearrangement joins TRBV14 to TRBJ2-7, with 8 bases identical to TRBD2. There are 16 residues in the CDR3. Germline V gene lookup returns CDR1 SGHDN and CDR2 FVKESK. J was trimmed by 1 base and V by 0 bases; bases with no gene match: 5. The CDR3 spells CASSQEPLAASYEQYF. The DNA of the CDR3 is TGTGCCAGCAGCCAAGAGCCACTAGCGGCTTCCTACGAGCAGTACTTC.

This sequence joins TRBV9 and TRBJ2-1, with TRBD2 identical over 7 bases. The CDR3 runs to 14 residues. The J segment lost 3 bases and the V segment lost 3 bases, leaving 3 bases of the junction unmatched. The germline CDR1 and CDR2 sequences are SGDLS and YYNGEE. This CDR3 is CASSGVAGYNEQFF. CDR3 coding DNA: TGTGCCAGCAGCGGAGTAGCGGGCTACAATGAGCAGTTCTTC. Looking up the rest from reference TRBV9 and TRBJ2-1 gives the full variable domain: DSGVTQTPKHLITATGQRVTLRCSPRSGDLSVYWYQQSLDQGLQFLIQYYNGEERAKGNILERFSAQQFPDLHSELNLSSLELGDSALYFCASSGVAGYNEQFFGPGTRLTVL.

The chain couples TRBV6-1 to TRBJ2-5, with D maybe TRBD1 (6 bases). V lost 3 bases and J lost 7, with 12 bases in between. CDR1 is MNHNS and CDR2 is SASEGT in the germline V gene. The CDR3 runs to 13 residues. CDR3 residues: CASSDWGLGTQYF. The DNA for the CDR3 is TGTGCCAGCAGTGATTGGGGGCTAGGGACCCAGTACTTC.

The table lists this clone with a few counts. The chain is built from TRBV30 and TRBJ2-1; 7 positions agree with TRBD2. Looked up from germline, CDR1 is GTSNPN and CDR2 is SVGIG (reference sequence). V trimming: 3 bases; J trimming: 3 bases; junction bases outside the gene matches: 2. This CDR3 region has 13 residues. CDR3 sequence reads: CAWSGRYYNEQFF. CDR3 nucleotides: TGTGCCTGGAGCGGGAGGTACTACAATGAGCAGTTCTTC.

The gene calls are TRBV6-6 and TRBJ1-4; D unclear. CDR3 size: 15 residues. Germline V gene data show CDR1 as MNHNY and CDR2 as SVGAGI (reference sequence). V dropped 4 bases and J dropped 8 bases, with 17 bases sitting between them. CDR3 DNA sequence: TGTGCCAGCAGTTCCACTCGGGATGTAGGGGAAAAACTGTTTTTT. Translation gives CASSSTRDVGEKLFF.

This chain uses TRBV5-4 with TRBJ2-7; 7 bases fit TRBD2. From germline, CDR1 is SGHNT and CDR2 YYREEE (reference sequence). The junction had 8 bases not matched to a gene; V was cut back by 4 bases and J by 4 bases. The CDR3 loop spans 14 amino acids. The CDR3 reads CASSPEGLMYEQYF. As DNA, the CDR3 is TGTGCCAGCAGCCCGGAGGGACTAATGTACGAGCAGTACTTC.